These 27 T cell receptor beta chains were sequenced from one sample in a study of blood T cell repertoires in COVID-19. The assay was immunoSEQ multiplex PCR, and TCRdb's table has in-frame clones only and misses some. The sample carries roughly 190,000 clones, approximately 94% recorded once. The sample comprised peripheral blood. The receptors here all came from a man aged 25 to 40 with COVID-19, enrolled during active disease.

V usage is TRBV6-5 and J usage is TRBJ2-2; D possibly corresponds to TRBD1 (5 bases). The ends were cut back, 5 bases at V and 4 bases at J, with 11 bases in the middle. From germline, CDR1 is MNHEY and CDR2 SVGAGI. The CDR3 covers 14 residues. This chain's CDR3 is CASSTQVSTGELFF. The CDR3 coding sequence is TGTGCCAGCAGTACACAGGTGAGCACCGGGGAGCTGTTTTTT.

The rearrangement joins TRBV7-9 to TRBJ1-3; the match to TRBD1 covers 8 bases. The CDR3 totals 15 residues. CDR1 and CDR2 from the germline V gene are SEHNR and FQNEAQ (reference sequence). V was clipped by 4 bases and J by 1 base; unmatched bases: 3. The CDR3 nucleotides are TGTGCCAGCAGCTGGCAGGGGGCGTCTGGAAACACCATATATTTT. Its protein is CASSWQGASGNTIYF.

The J gene is TRBJ1-5, the V gene TRBV6-5; D perhaps matches TRBD1 (5 bases). This CDR3 spans 13 amino acids. The germline V gene has CDR1 MNHEY and CDR2 SVGAGI. With 6 bases removed from V and 7 bases from J, the gap between germline ends came to 13 bases. The CDR3 is CASRAGLDQPQHF. As DNA, the CDR3 is TGTGCCAGCAGAGCAGGGTTGGACCAGCCCCAGCATTTT.

This chain connects TRBV6-5 to TRBJ1-2, with 10 bases lining up with TRBD1. The J segment lost 7 bases and the V segment lost 2 bases, leaving 4 bases of the junction unmatched. Germline CDR1 is MNHEY and CDR2 is SVGAGI. CDR3 length: 14 amino acids. In DNA, the CDR3 is TGTGCCAGCAGTTACGGACAGGGGGTGGGTGGCTACACCTTC. Amino acid sequence: CASSYGQGVGGYTF.

V gene TRBV19 combines with J gene TRBJ1-6; TRBD1 might be the D (6 bases). V was cut by 6 bases and J by 6 bases, with 15 bases left in between. The CDR3 has 15 amino acids. Germline CDR1 is LNHDA and CDR2 is SQIVND (reference sequence). The chain's CDR3 is CASRQQGPINSPLHF. As DNA, the CDR3 is TGTGCCAGTAGGCAACAGGGTCCGATTAATTCACCCCTCCACTTT.

This clone is a singleton in its sample. The rearrangement uses TRBV27 and TRBJ1-2, with D perhaps TRBD1 (5 bases). V shed 2 bases and J shed 2 bases, with 6 bases lying between them. Germline V gives CDR1 MNHEY, CDR2 SMNVEV (reference sequence). This CDR3 has 13 amino acids. The CDR3 region is CASSLNRNYGYTF. The CDR3 DNA is TGTGCCAGCAGTTTAAACAGGAACTATGGCTACACCTTC.

The V gene is TRBV2, the J gene TRBJ1-2; perhaps TRBD1 as D (5 bases). CDR3 length equals 15 residues. Trimming shortened V by 2 bases and J by 8 bases, and 18 bases separated the two germline ends. CDR1 SNHLY and CDR2 FYNNEI come from the germline V gene. In nucleotides, the CDR3 is TGTGCCAGCAGTGAAATGTCAGGGTATGTTAACGGCTACACCTTC. It codes for CASSEMSGYVNGYTF.

The table lists this clone with a count of one. V gene TRBV4-1 combines with J gene TRBJ2-3, with TRBD1 as a possible D gene (6 bases). There are 14 residues in the CDR3. V was clipped by 5 bases and J by 2 bases, with 11 bases between them. Germline values: CDR1 MGHRA, CDR2 YSYEKL. The CDR3 nucleotides read TGCGCCAGCAGCTCAGGGGCGGTCACAGATACGCAGTATTTT. It is translated as CASSSGAVTDTQYF.

This chain uses TRBV6-1 with TRBJ1-4; no clear D gene. CDR1 is MNHNS and CDR2 is SASEGT in the germline V gene. V lost 2 bases and J 2 bases, leaving 9 bases between the germline ends. The CDR3 totals 15 residues. The DNA of the CDR3 is TGTGCCAGCAGTGAATTCGGAGGTACTAATGAAAAACTGTTTTTT. It encodes CASSEFGGTNEKLFF.

The chain joins TRBV4-1 to TRBJ2-5; TRBD2 aligns across 7 bases. CDR3 length: 16 residues. Germline V gene data show CDR1 as MGHRA and CDR2 as YSYEKL. With 1 base clipped from V and 5 bases from J, the junction kept 10 bases outside the gene matches. CDR3 region: CASSQGFPGGRETQYF. CDR3 bases: TGCGCCAGCAGCCAAGGTTTTCCGGGAGGAAGGGAGACCCAGTACTTC.

The chain joins TRBV9 to TRBJ2-1, with 7 bases identical to TRBD1. The CDR3 totals 14 residues. Trimming cost V 4 bases and J 8 bases; bases outside gene matches: 9. CDR1 is SGDLS, CDR2 YYNGEE, per germline. CDR3 DNA: TGTGCCAGCAGCCTCACAGGGGCATGGTATGAGCAGTTCTTC. Translating gives CASSLTGAWYEQFF.

This chain links TRBV19 with TRBJ1-1; 7 bases are a match to TRBD1. The V gene's germline CDR1 is LNHDA and CDR2 SQIVND (reference sequence). The CDR3 has 15 residues. V was pared by 5 bases and J by 1 base, with 7 bases of the junction left unmatched. As DNA, the CDR3 is TGTGCCAGTAGTCCGGGGGACAGAAGGAACACTGAAGCTTTCTTT. This codes for CASSPGDRRNTEAFF.

The V gene is TRBV19, the J gene TRBJ1-5; D perhaps matches TRBD1 (5 bases). V lost 3 bases and J lost 0, with 9 bases in between. Germline V gene sequence: CDR1 LNHDA, CDR2 SQIVND (reference sequence). This CDR3 has 15 amino acids. The CDR3 loop is CASSIRGNSNQPQHF. CDR3 DNA sequence: TGTGCCAGTAGTATTCGGGGGAATAGCAATCAGCCCCAGCATTTT.

V usage is TRBV15 and J usage is TRBJ2-3, with D possibly TRBD2 on 7 matching bases. Germline CDR1 and CDR2: LNHNV and YYDKDF (reference sequence). V lost 1 base to trimming and J lost 4 bases, with 18 bases between them. This CDR3 has 17 amino acids. Written as DNA, the CDR3 is TGTGCCACCAGCAGAGTATCGAGGGGGGGCGTGCCAGATACGCAGTATTTT. It is translated as CATSRVSRGGVPDTQYF.

The chain is built from TRBV5-6 and TRBJ2-5, with a weak D call TRBD2 (5 bases). Trimming took off 7 bases at V and 1 base at J, with 11 bases between the two ends. Germline V gene sequence: CDR1 SGHDT, CDR2 YYEEEE. This CDR3 spans 13 amino acids. The CDR3 DNA reads as TGTGCCAGCCTGGGCGGGCCCCAAGAGACCCAGTACTTC. This sequence encodes CASLGGPQETQYF.

The V gene is TRBV10-3, the J gene TRBJ1-1; 10 bases map to TRBD1. This CDR3 comprises 13 residues. Germline values: CDR1 ENHRY, CDR2 SYGVKD. V lost 10 bases and J lost 3; bases outside the gene matches: 5. The CDR3 DNA reads as TGTGCCACGACAGGACAGGGGGACACTGAAGCTTTCTTT. Residues: CATTGQGDTEAFF.

This rearrangement joins TRBV5-5 to TRBJ1-3; possible D gene TRBD1, 6 bases. Germline V lookup: CDR1 SGHKS, CDR2 YYEKEE (reference sequence). The V and J ends lost 0 bases and 2 bases respectively, with 9 bases between them. The CDR3 totals 15 residues. CDR3 nucleotide sequence: TGTGCCAGCAGCTTGGCAGGGGTTGCTGGAAACACCATATATTTT. Amino acids: CASSLAGVAGNTIYF.

This clone was counted once. The rearrangement links TRBV27 to TRBJ1-5; 8 bases match TRBD1. V lost 4 bases, J lost 6 bases, and 5 bases stayed unmatched. CDR3 length equals 14 residues. In germline, CDR1 is MNHEY, CDR2 SMNVEV (reference sequence). This chain's CDR3 is CASSSDRGSQPQHF. The CDR3 nucleotides are TGTGCCAGCAGTTCCGACAGGGGTTCTCAGCCCCAGCATTTT.

This rearrangement joins TRBV7-9 to TRBJ2-7; 10 bases fit TRBD2. This CDR3 region has 15 residues. The V gene's germline CDR1 is SEHNR and CDR2 FQNEAQ (reference sequence). With V trimmed by 1 base and J by 4 bases, 4 bases remained unmatched. The CDR3 spells CASSLGSGGEYEQYF. DNA for the CDR3: TGTGCCAGCAGCTTAGGAAGCGGGGGGGAGTACGAGCAGTACTTC.

V and J are TRBV14 and TRBJ1-5, with 7 bases fitting TRBD1. This CDR3 contains 14 residues. Trimming at V came to 2 bases and at J to 2 bases, leaving 0 bases not matched to a gene. The germline V gene encodes CDR1 SGHDN and CDR2 FVKESK. CDR3 protein: CASSQQGGNQPQHF. The CDR3, as DNA: TGTGCCAGCAGCCAACAGGGGGGCAATCAGCCCCAGCATTTT.

The DNA for the CDR3 is TGCGCCAGCAGCCCAACTGGAGGGGGCGATGGCTACACCTTC. Translating it yields CASSPTGGGDGYTF. The V call is TRBV4-1, the J call TRBJ1-2; 7 positions match TRBD1. The CDR3 extends over 14 amino acids. V dropped 4 bases and J dropped 6; count of bases not matched to a gene: 8. Germline CDR1 reads MGHRA; CDR2 reads YSYEKL.

In this sample, this clone turned up once. This sequence joins TRBV10-1 and TRBJ2-7; a possible D gene is TRBD2 (6 bases). Per the germline V gene, CDR1 is WNHNN and CDR2 is SYGVQD (reference sequence). CDR3 size: 12 residues. CDR3 region: CARGGDLYEQYF. The CDR3 bases are TGCGCGCGGGGCGGCGATCTCTACGAGCAGTACTTC.

The chain combines TRBV28 with TRBJ1-2; 9 nucleotides line up with TRBD1. This CDR3 region has 15 residues. V dropped 5 bases and J dropped 4; count of bases not matched to a gene: 8. Germline V gene data show CDR1 as MDHEN and CDR2 as SYDVKM. The CDR3 DNA reads TGTGCCAGCAGTCGCCCGACAGGGGGGACCTATGGCTACACCTTC. It codes for CASSRPTGGTYGYTF.

The V and J genes are TRBV18 and TRBJ1-4, with D unresolved. Trimming took off 2 bases at V and 5 bases at J, with 15 bases between the two ends. This CDR3 has 16 residues. Germline V gives CDR1 KGHSH, CDR2 LQKENI. For the CDR3, the DNA is TGTGCCAGCTCACCAGAGGTTCCAGCTGCGAATGAAAAACTGTTTTTT. Its protein product is CASSPEVPAANEKLFF.

The chain joins TRBV7-2 to TRBJ1-2, with 7 positions matching TRBD1. Per germline, CDR1 SGHTA and CDR2 FQGNSA. CDR3 length: 14 residues. Losses at the gene ends were 5 bases for V and 5 bases for J; bases not matched to a gene: 8. DNA of the CDR3: TGTGCCAGCAGCCCCAGGACAGGAAGTTATGGCTACACCTTC. The encoded protein is CASSPRTGSYGYTF.

The chain recombines TRBV5-5 with TRBJ1-2, with D hard to call. Trimming took off 0 bases at V and 4 bases at J, with 10 bases between the two ends. Germline V lookup: CDR1 SGHKS, CDR2 YYEKEE (reference sequence). The CDR3 has 14 residues. The CDR3 DNA is TGTGCCAGCAGCTTGGCACGGCAGGTCTATGGCTACACCTTC. It specifies CASSLARQVYGYTF.

The chain employs TRBV25-1 and TRBJ2-2; D is unclear. Germline values: CDR1 MGHDK, CDR2 SYGVNS. The CDR3 loop spans 15 amino acids. Between the trimmed V and J ends, which lost 3 bases and 2 bases, there was a span of 10 bases. The CDR3 DNA follows: TGTGCCAGCAGTGATAGTTTTTTTAACACCGGGGAGCTGTTTTTT. Amino acids: CASSDSFFNTGELFF.